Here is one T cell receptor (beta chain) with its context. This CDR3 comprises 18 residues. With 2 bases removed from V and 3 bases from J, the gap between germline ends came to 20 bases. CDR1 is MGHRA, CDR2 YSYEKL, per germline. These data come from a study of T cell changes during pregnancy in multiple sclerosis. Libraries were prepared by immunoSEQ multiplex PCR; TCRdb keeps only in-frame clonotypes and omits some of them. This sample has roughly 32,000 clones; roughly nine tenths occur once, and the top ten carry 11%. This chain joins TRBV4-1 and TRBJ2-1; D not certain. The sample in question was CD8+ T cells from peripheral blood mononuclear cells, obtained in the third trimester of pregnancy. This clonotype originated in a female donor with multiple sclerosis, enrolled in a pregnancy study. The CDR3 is CASSQTEKHRVIYNEQFF. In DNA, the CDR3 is TGCGCCAGCAGCCAAACCGAAAAACACCGGGTAATCTACAATGAGCAGTTCTTC.